This TCR beta chain derives from a study of blood T cell repertoires in COVID-19 (dated by TCRdb to the early 2020s). Broadly, across the study: Collaborator samples came from the United States, Italy and Spain and covered acute and convalescent phases of COVID-19. The material from the prospective study consisted of cDNA or gDNA derived from T cells, B-cell-depleted T cells, or PBMCs. The dataset comprised deeply sampled blood TCRbeta repertoires from subjects exposed to, actively infected with, or recovered from COVID-19. The repertoires were released in a freely available public database meant as a resource for research on the immune response to SARS-CoV-2. The samples were drawn from two sources: the first 160 participants of the ongoing ImmuneRACE study, and 1,254 subjects contributed by 6 global collaborators. Nearly every sample came with metadata listing a de-identified subject ID, COVID-19 status, age in years and sex. Where available, HLA class I and class II types were taken from metadata supplied by the sample provider and were not determined by assay-based typing. Study-wide findings and limitations: How much clinical and demographic metadata was included differed by source and by participant, and the metadata was provided uncurated.

TCRbeta CDR3 regions were amplified from genomic DNA by means of the immunoSEQ Assay, a bias-controlled multiplex PCR. As for the original processing: The number of nucleated cells in each sample was estimated by amplification of reference gene primers within the assay. To quantify the absolute abundance of each unique TCRbeta CDR3 rearrangement, sequence reads were collapsed and filtered. For each sample, productive Simpson clonality was calculated as the square root of Simpson's diversity index across productive rearrangements. Not all clones reach the TCRdb copy of this immuneACCESS table, which keeps in-frame sequences only. Checked studies attribute under half of the gap to unresolved V genes and leave the rest unexplained. The DNA gave D and trimming, while V, J and clone size come from that table. In this sample the table shows under 300,000 clones, about four fifths of which occur a single time. Approximately 10% of the sample comes from the top ten.

Looking up the germline V gene yields CDR1 MDHEN and CDR2 SYDVKM. The CDR3 spans 14 residues, from the cysteine through the phenylalanine. Of all the DNA, just the CDR3 is kept, 42 bases in frame from base 1. V and J are truncated by 4 bases and 8 bases respectively, leaving an intervening sequence of 14 bases. Samples from volunteer blood donors who had recovered from COVID-19 were contributed by a second Seattle source. Collaborating institutions collected whole blood in K2EDTA tubes following their own protocols. Collaborator samples were shipped for TCRbeta analysis as frozen whole blood, isolated PBMCs, or DNA extracted from either sample type. This clone has just one count. There is no known antigen for this receptor. Nothing much larger sits one base from this clone, and base qualities are not available.

The chain is encoded by TRBV28 joined to TRBJ1-4; TRBD1 might be the D gene, on 5 matching bases. The TCR originated in a woman between 50 and 59 years old who had recovered from COVID-19. Input material: peripheral blood. The CDR3 region reads CASSSSGRVEKLFF. The DNA reads TGTGCCAGCAGTTCGTCAGGGAGGGTAGAAAAACTGTTTTTT.